These T cell receptor beta chains were read from a single sample in a study of blood T cell repertoires in COVID-19. Measured with immunoSEQ multiplex PCR; TCRdb has only the in-frame clones, and not every one. The sample has 120,000 or so clones, about 80% seen once. Sequenced sample: peripheral blood. These TCRs come from a human donor in a cohort sampled during active COVID-19. Both conserved end residues are part of each CDR3. D genes are given only for firm matches. Clone size appears in some rows only: once, few, many, or a class for an expanded clone.

D,length,V,J,size,CDR3,DNA
NA,18,TRBV10-1,TRBJ1-6,NA,CASSGTRCLRSYNSPLHF,TGCGCCAGCAGTGGGACTCGATGCCTCCGCTCCTATAATTCACCCCTCCACTTT
NA,15,TRBV7-2,TRBJ1-2,few,CASSLEGRGNYGYTF,TGTGCCAGCAGCTTGGAGGGGCGCGGTAACTATGGCTACACCTTC
NA,11,TRBV5-1,TRBJ2-1,NA,CASRFRDEQFF,TGCGCCAGCCGGTTTCGGGATGAGCAGTTCTTC
NA,13,TRBV28,TRBJ1-2,NA,CASRRGGGDGYTF,TGTGCCAGCAGGAGGGGGGGAGGGGATGGCTACACCTTC
TRBD1,14,TRBV2,TRBJ2-7,NA,CASSDDRVYYEQYF,TGTGCCAGCAGTGATGACAGGGTGTACTACGAGCAGTACTTC
NA,19,TRBV29-1,TRBJ1-3,NA,CSVEEGARTPLTSGNTIYF,TGCAGCGTTGAAGAGGGGGCGAGGACCCCGCTTACCAGTGGAAACACCATATATTTT
TRBD1,15,TRBV6-4,TRBJ1-4,NA,CASGGQGARDEKLFF,TGTGCCAGCGGGGGACAGGGGGCACGGGATGAAAAACTGTTTTTT
TRBD1,15,TRBV5-6,TRBJ1-5,few,CASSADRGSNQPQHF,TGTGCCAGCAGCGCTGACAGGGGAAGCAATCAGCCCCAGCATTTT
NA,14,TRBV27,TRBJ2-5,NA,CASSLSIYSETQYF,TGTGCCAGCAGTTTATCGATATATAGCGAGACCCAGTACTTC
NA,13,TRBV19,TRBJ1-1,NA,CASSISGANEAFF,TGTGCCAGTAGTATATCAGGGGCCAATGAAGCTTTCTTT
NA,15,TRBV3-1/TRBV3-2,TRBJ1-5,few,CASSPQGNAGQPQHF,TGTGCCAGCAGCCCCCAGGGGAATGCGGGTCAGCCCCAGCATTTT
NA,16,TRBV7-9,TRBJ2-4,NA,CASSFGSLLAKNIQYF,TGTGCCAGCAGCTTTGGTAGCCTACTAGCCAAAAACATTCAGTACTTC
TRBD1,15,TRBV4-3,TRBJ1-4,NA,CASSQGQGANEKLFF,TGCGCCAGCAGCCAAGGCCAGGGGGCGAATGAAAAACTGTTTTTT
NA,13,TRBV10-3,TRBJ2-3,few,CAISRGGADTQYF,TGTGCCATCAGTAGGGGGGGGGCAGATACGCAGTATTTT
NA,15,TRBV7-9,TRBJ1-1,few,CASSLDGRMNTEAFF,TGTGCCAGCAGCTTAGACGGCAGGATGAACACTGAAGCTTTCTTT
NA,17,TRBV9,TRBJ1-2,NA,CANKRTSSPAVNYGYTF,TGTGCCAACAAGCGTACGAGCTCCCCTGCGGTTAACTATGGCTACACCTTC
NA,14,TRBV24-1,TRBJ1-2,NA,CATSRGSANYGYTF,TGTGCCACATCTCGCGGGTCAGCTAACTATGGCTACACCTTC
TRBD1,15,TRBV4-2,TRBJ1-2,NA,CASSQDPGQDYGYTF,TGTGCCAGCAGCCAAGATCCTGGACAGGACTATGGCTACACCTTC
TRBD2,16,TRBV28,TRBJ2-1,NA,CASSSSRLAGRMGQFF,TGTGCCAGCAGTTCGTCCCGACTAGCGGGGCGGATGGGGCAGTTCTTC
NA,14,TRBV3-1/TRBV3-2,TRBJ1-1,NA,CASRREGGNTEAFF,TGTGCCAGCCGAAGGGAAGGGGGGAACACTGAAGCTTTCTTT
TRBD2,15,TRBV6-1,TRBJ2-5,NA,CASSEGTGGLVTQYF,TGTGCCAGCAGTGAAGGAACGGGGGGGCTGGTAACCCAGTACTTC
NA,13,TRBV6-5,TRBJ1-2,NA,CASSRQSEYGYTF,TGTGCCAGCAGTCGACAGTCCGAATATGGCTACACCTTC
NA,12,TRBV28,TRBJ1-2,NA,CASVAGDYGYTF,TGTGCCAGCGTCGCGGGGGACTATGGCTACACCTTC
TRBD1,14,TRBV4-3,TRBJ1-2,once,CASSQDFGTAGYTF,TGCGCCAGCAGCCAAGATTTTGGGACAGCCGGCTACACCTTC
NA,15,TRBV11-3,TRBJ2-2,NA,CASSLDSQATGELFF,TGTGCCAGCAGCTTAGATTCACAGGCCACCGGGGAGCTGTTTTTT
NA,16,TRBV5-4,TRBJ1-2,NA,CASSSRGFVVEEGYTF,TGTGCCAGCAGCTCCCGAGGATTCGTGGTAGAAGAAGGCTACACCTTC
TRBD1,15,TRBV7-2,TRBJ2-7,NA,CASSPQGTTGDEQYF,TGTGCCAGCAGCCCTCAGGGAACAACAGGGGACGAGCAGTACTTC
NA,14,TRBV4-2,TRBJ1-5,NA,CASSPFGSNQPQHF,TGTGCCAGCAGCCCTTTCGGGAGCAATCAGCCCCAGCATTTT
TRBD1,16,TRBV10-3,TRBJ1-6,NA,CAISEPRGQGDSPLHF,TGTGCCATCAGTGAGCCGAGGGGACAGGGGGATTCACCCCTCCACTTT
NA,12,TRBV10-3,TRBJ2-3,NA,CAIKTGSDTQYF,TGTGCCATCAAGACAGGATCAGATACGCAGTATTTT
TRBD1,15,TRBV28,TRBJ2-2,NA,CASSKDRGFHGELFF,TGTGCCAGCAGCAAAGACAGGGGGTTCCACGGGGAGCTGTTTTTT
NA,12,TRBV12-3/TRBV12-4,TRBJ2-7,NA,CASSLTRDEQYF,TGTGCCAGCAGCCTCACCCGGGACGAGCAGTACTTC
TRBD1,16,TRBV29-1,TRBJ2-1,NA,CSVEDRGGQGFWEQFF,TGCAGCGTTGAAGATAGGGGGGGACAGGGGTTTTGGGAGCAGTTCTTC
TRBD1,15,TRBV18,TRBJ1-4,NA,CASSPATGGREKLFF,TGTGCCAGCTCACCCGCGACAGGGGGGCGAGAAAAACTGTTTTTT
NA,13,TRBV5-6,TRBJ2-5,NA,CASSLFGEETQYF,TGTGCCAGCAGCTTGTTCGGGGAAGAGACCCAGTACTTC
NA,15,TRBV6-6,TRBJ2-5,few,CASSYRLAGKETQYF,TGTGCCAGCAGTTACAGGTTAGCAGGGAAGGAGACCCAGTACTTC
TRBD1,14,TRBV19,TRBJ1-1,NA,CASTDRGSITEAFF,TGTGCCAGTACGGACAGGGGGTCTATCACTGAAGCTTTCTTT
NA,16,TRBV6-1,TRBJ2-1,NA,CASSEARAGGTNEQFF,TGTGCCAGCAGTGAAGCCCGGGCGGGTGGTACGAATGAGCAGTTCTTC
TRBD2,17,TRBV7-6,TRBJ2-1,once,CASSSGTSSSSYNEQFF,TGTGCCAGCAGCTCAGGGACTAGCAGCAGCTCCTACAATGAGCAGTTCTTC
NA,15,TRBV9,TRBJ2-5,NA,CASSPGSRFQETQYF,TGTGCCAGCAGCCCCGGGTCCCGGTTCCAAGAGACCCAGTACTTC
TRBD1,12,TRBV5-4,TRBJ1-4,NA,CASSYDRGILFF,TGTGCCAGCAGCTATGACAGGGGGATACTGTTTTTT
NA,15,TRBV4-3,TRBJ2-3,NA,CASSQGGAGPDTQYF,TGCGCCAGCAGCCAAGGAGGAGCGGGCCCAGATACGCAGTATTTT
TRBD1,18,TRBV7-9,TRBJ1-4,NA,CASSSPMGQEAINEKLFF,TGTGCCAGCAGCTCCCCCATGGGACAGGAGGCGATTAATGAAAAACTGTTTTTT
NA,15,TRBV4-2,TRBJ1-4,NA,CASSQDYRVSEKLFF,TGTGCCAGCAGCCAAGATTACAGGGTTAGTGAAAAACTGTTTTTT
NA,15,TRBV7-9,TRBJ2-7,NA,CASSPWRLKGYEQYF,TGTGCCAGCAGCCCCTGGAGACTGAAGGGGTACGAGCAGTACTTC
TRBD1,13,TRBV6-5,TRBJ2-4,NA,CASSSRQDRIEYF,TGTGCCAGCAGTTCCCGACAGGACAGGATTGAGTACTTC
TRBD1,15,TRBV19,TRBJ2-5,NA,CASSTRHRGQETQYF,TGTGCCAGTAGTACCCGACACAGGGGACAAGAGACCCAGTACTTC
TRBD1,15,TRBV9,TRBJ2-7,few,CASSVGGTGVYEQYF,TGTGCCAGCAGCGTAGGCGGTACAGGGGTCTACGAGCAGTACTTC
NA,14,TRBV5-6,TRBJ2-7,once,CASSLLAVAYEQYF,TGTGCCAGCAGCTTGCTTGCAGTGGCCTACGAGCAGTACTTC
NA,15,TRBV5-1,TRBJ2-3,NA,CASSLDPSATDTQYF,TGCGCCAGCAGCTTGGATCCTAGCGCCACAGATACGCAGTATTTT
NA,15,TRBV15,TRBJ1-5,few,CATSLGRGSNQPQHF,TGTGCCACCAGCTTAGGCAGGGGAAGCAATCAGCCCCAGCATTTT
NA,12,TRBV28,TRBJ1-5,NA,CASSSPNQPQHF,TGTGCCAGCAGTTCCCCAAATCAGCCCCAGCATTTT
TRBD1,14,TRBV19,TRBJ1-2,NA,CASSTNRDRDGYTF,TGTGCCAGTAGTACAAACCGGGACAGGGATGGCTACACCTTC
NA,15,TRBV2,TRBJ1-6,once,CASSEETPHNSPLHF,TGTGCCAGCAGTGAAGAGACACCCCATAATTCACCCCTCCACTTT
TRBD2,14,TRBV28,TRBJ2-3,NA,CASNLAGSTDTQYF,TGTGCCAGCAACCTAGCGGGGAGCACAGATACGCAGTATTTT
NA,14,TRBV9,TRBJ2-7,NA,CASSRDVGVGEQYF,TGTGCCAGCAGCAGAGATGTAGGGGTTGGCGAGCAGTACTTC
NA,13,TRBV12-3/TRBV12-4,TRBJ2-3,NA,CASRHTREDTQYF,TGTGCCAGCAGGCATACTCGGGAGGATACGCAGTATTTT